The 30 T cell receptor beta chains below come from one sample, sequenced in a study of shared clonotypes between healthy human individuals. Using immunoSEQ multiplex PCR, the repertoire was profiled, and TCRdb retains in-frame clones only, with some absent. The table lists hundreds of thousands of clones, around 73% of them singletons. Sequenced: memory CD4+ T cells sorted from blood. The subset denotes: CD45RA-negative fraction. Receptor source: a woman in her thirties in good health.

A few counts support this clone. This chain uses TRBV2 with TRBJ2-4; TRBD1 might be the D (5 bases). The CDR3 is made up of 12 amino acids. The germline gives CDR1 SNHLY, CDR2 FYNNEI. The ends were cut back, 3 bases at V and 6 bases at J, with 6 bases in the middle. CDR3 DNA: TGTGCCAGCAGTGACAGGGCAAACATTCAGTACTTC. This gives the protein CASSDRANIQYF.

The V and J genes are TRBV2 and TRBJ1-5; D is uncertain. Germline V gene data show CDR1 as SNHLY and CDR2 as FYNNEI. This CDR3 comprises 14 residues. V lost 5 bases and J 5 bases, leaving 13 bases between the germline ends. The CDR3 loop is CASSWQAVDQPQHF. The CDR3 nucleotides read TGTGCCAGCAGTTGGCAGGCGGTGGATCAGCCCCAGCATTTT.

This clone has only one observation. The V and J genes are TRBV18 and TRBJ2-7, with D possibly TRBD2 on 6 matching bases. CDR1 is KGHSH, CDR2 LQKENI, per germline. This CDR3 region has 17 residues. V lost 3 bases and J 0 bases, leaving 18 bases between the germline ends. CDR3 sequence: CASSPQPGGVGSYEQYF. In DNA, the CDR3 is TGTGCCAGCTCACCCCAACCCGGGGGAGTGGGCTCCTACGAGCAGTACTTC.

This clone was recorded at least ten times. The gene calls are TRBV5-1 and TRBJ2-3; D may be TRBD1 or TRBD2 (5 bases each). CDR3 size: 13 residues. V lost 10 bases to trimming and J lost 1 base, with 13 bases between them. Germline CDR1 and CDR2: SGHRS and YFSETQ. DNA for the CDR3: TGCGCCGCAGGGAGAGGGGGCACAGATACGCAGTATTTT. It translates to CAAGRGGTDTQYF.

This rearrangement joins TRBV28 to TRBJ2-1; no firm D call. Germline values: CDR1 MDHEN, CDR2 SYDVKM. With 4 bases removed from V and 8 bases from J, the gap between germline ends came to 9 bases. There are 12 residues in the CDR3. CDR3 region: CASSSIVYEQFF. CDR3 DNA sequence: TGTGCCAGCAGTTCGATCGTGTATGAGCAGTTCTTC.

The V call is TRBV5-1, the J call TRBJ2-2; D perhaps matches TRBD1 (7 bases). This CDR3 has 18 residues. Germline lookup yields CDR1 SGHRS and CDR2 YFSETQ. V lost 0 bases, J lost 0 bases, and 15 bases lay in between. The CDR3 DNA follows: TGCGCCAGCAGCTTGGGACAGGGAGGCCGGTCGAACACCGGGGAGCTGTTTTTT. Translated: CASSLGQGGRSNTGELFF.

The chain combines TRBV30 with TRBJ2-7; 7 bases match TRBD2. There are 18 residues in the CDR3. With V trimmed by 4 bases and J by 1 base, 19 bases remained unmatched. CDR1 is GTSNPN and CDR2 is SVGIG in the germline V gene (reference sequence). The CDR3 loop reads CAWTLSPGRGERSYEQYF. The CDR3 bases are TGTGCCTGGACCCTCTCCCCGGGACGGGGGGAGAGGTCCTACGAGCAGTACTTC.

V gene TRBV2 combines with J gene TRBJ2-7; TRBD1 matches at 7 bases. This CDR3 comprises 15 residues. The germline CDR1 and CDR2 sequences are SNHLY and FYNNEI. J was trimmed by 6 bases and V by 5 bases; bases with no gene match: 13. The CDR3 DNA reads TGTGCCAGCAGTAGAGACCTACAGGGGAAAATCGAGCAGTACTTC. Residues: CASSRDLQGKIEQYF.

In its sample, this clone was seen once. The chain links TRBV18 to TRBJ2-7; 7 positions match TRBD1. The CDR3 is 15 amino acids. Trimming at V came to 4 bases and at J to 0 bases, leaving 6 bases not matched to a gene. Germline loops: CDR1 KGHSH, CDR2 LQKENI. As DNA, the CDR3 is TGTGCCAGCTCACTCTATAGGGACAGCTCCTACGAGCAGTACTTC. It is translated as CASSLYRDSSYEQYF.

This clone was seen more than once but under ten times. The V call is TRBV13, the J call TRBJ2-7; 9 nucleotides agree with TRBD2. J gave up 3 bases and V 1 base, and 10 bases lay outside the gene matches. The CDR3 contains 17 residues. The germline V gene encodes CDR1 PRHDT and CDR2 FYEKMQ (reference sequence). The CDR3, as DNA: TGTGCCAGCAGCTTAGCCTCGGAGGGCGGGAGGGTCTACGAGCAGTACTTC. Its protein is CASSLASEGGRVYEQYF.

The chain uses TRBV6-5 and TRBJ1-1; D uncertain. V shed 6 bases and J shed 1 base, with 6 bases lying between them. CDR1 and CDR2 from the germline V gene are MNHEY and SVGAGI. This CDR3 is built from 12 residues. CDR3 amino acids: CASRDRNTEAFF. In nucleotides, the CDR3 is TGTGCCAGCAGGGACCGGAACACTGAAGCTTTCTTT.

V usage is TRBV7-9 and J usage is TRBJ2-7; D not resolved. V was clipped by 6 bases and J by 4 bases, with 19 bases between them. The CDR3 length is 15 residues. CDR1 is SEHNR and CDR2 is FQNEAQ in the germline V gene (reference sequence). This chain's CDR3 is CASSLNIVTVYEQYF. The CDR3 coding sequence is TGTGCCAGCAGTCTAAACATCGTGACGGTTTACGAGCAGTACTTC.

This clone was observed many times. J is TRBJ1-2 and V is TRBV30, with D unresolved. V gave up 4 bases and J gave up 8 bases, with 2 bases separating them. There are 8 residues in the CDR3. Germline CDR1 GTSNPN, CDR2 SVGIG (reference sequence). CDR3 amino acids: CAWMGYTF. For the CDR3, the DNA is TGTGCCTGGATGGGCTACACCTTC.

This clone was detected only a few times. The V call is TRBV12-1, the J call TRBJ2-1; the D segment call TRBD2 is taken from the table without a DNA check. TRBV12-1 counts as a pseudogene. The CDR3 spans 11 residues. The CDR3: CAGRAGGRQFF. CDR3 bases: TGTGCCGGTCGGGCGGGAGGGCGGCAGTTCTTC.

This rearrangement joins TRBV11-3 to TRBJ2-7, with D unclear. Germline V gene sequence: CDR1 SGHNT, CDR2 YENEEA. The V gene lost 1 base and the J gene lost 5 bases, with 9 bases spanning the gap. CDR3 length: 13 amino acids. CDR3 nucleotide sequence: TGTGCCAGCAGCTTAGCAAGAGAGCACGAGCAGTACTTC. It is translated as CASSLAREHEQYF.

The chain recombines TRBV7-2 with TRBJ1-5; tentative D call: TRBD1 (5 bases). V lost 2 bases and J 6 bases, leaving 14 bases between the germline ends. The V gene's germline CDR1 is SGHTA and CDR2 FQGNSA. The CDR3 is 15 amino acids. CDR3 residues: CASSLNSGAGQPQHF. CDR3 nucleotide sequence: TGTGCCAGCAGCTTAAACAGCGGGGCGGGTCAGCCCCAGCATTTT.

The rearrangement joins TRBV27 to TRBJ2-1; 8 bases are shared with TRBD2. Germline assignment: CDR1 MNHEY and CDR2 SMNVEV (reference sequence). This CDR3 comprises 15 residues. Losses at the gene ends were 2 bases for V and 2 bases for J; bases not matched to a gene: 2. The CDR3 nucleotides are TGTGCCAGCAGTTTAATGGGACTAGCCTACAATGAGCAGTTCTTC. As protein: CASSLMGLAYNEQFF.

The rearrangement uses TRBV2 and TRBJ2-1; 8 positions agree with TRBD2. Germline CDR1 SNHLY, CDR2 FYNNEI. The V segment lost 7 bases and the J segment 8 bases; nucleotides outside the gene matches: 10. CDR3 length equals 14 residues. The CDR3 bases are TGTGCCAGCATTCTGGAGCGGGAGATCCATGAGCAGTTCTTC. It is translated as CASILEREIHEQFF.

This chain uses TRBV7-2 with TRBJ2-7, with TRBD2 matching over 7 bases. Trimming removed 1 base from V and 3 bases from J; junction bases left unmatched: 9. The CDR3 loop spans 16 amino acids. Germline assignment: CDR1 SGHTA and CDR2 FQGNSA. CDR3 loop: CASSLGGLGLFYEQYF. The CDR3 DNA follows: TGTGCCAGCAGCTTAGGCGGACTAGGGCTTTTCTACGAGCAGTACTTC.

As regards this clone: A much larger clone lies one base from this, so it may be a read error. The sample has other DNA sequences that encode this CDR3 too. The genes are TRBV5-1 and TRBJ2-1; 9 bases align to TRBD1. With V trimmed by 2 bases and J by 4 bases, 4 bases remained unmatched. Germline CDR1 and CDR2: SGHRS and YFSETQ. The CDR3 is 15 amino acids. CDR3 in DNA: TGCGCCAGCAGCTTCGGGGACAGGGATTACAATGAGCAGTTCTTC. Translated, it gives CASSFGDRDYNEQFF.

The chain combines TRBV27 with TRBJ2-2; TRBD2 matches 8 bases. Germline trimming cut 0 bases from V and 6 bases from J; bases unmatched to any gene: 3. The germline V gene has CDR1 MNHEY and CDR2 SMNVEV (reference sequence). This CDR3 spans 15 amino acids. The CDR3, as DNA: TGTGCCAGCAGTTTATCAGCGGGGGCGCCCGGGGAGCTGTTTTTT. Translating gives CASSLSAGAPGELFF.

The chain combines TRBV5-1 with TRBJ2-1; 9 nucleotides match TRBD2. The CDR3 runs to 21 residues. Germline V gene sequence: CDR1 SGHRS, CDR2 YFSETQ. Germline trimming cut 4 bases from V and 2 bases from J; bases unmatched to any gene: 22. The CDR3 DNA sequence: TGCGCCAGCAGCACCCGGGACAGAAAAGACGGTGCGGGAGGGCCCTACAATGAGCAGTTCTTC. Its translation: CASSTRDRKDGAGGPYNEQFF. Supplemented by reference TRBV5-1 and TRBJ2-1, the full variable domain reads KAGVTQTPRYLIKTRGQQVTLSCSPISGHRSVSWYQQTPGQGLQFLFEYFSETQRNKGNFPGRFSGRQFSNSRSEMNVSTLELGDSALYLCASSTRDRKDGAGGPYNEQFFGPGTRLTVL.

This clone was observed a handful of times. The rearrangement uses TRBV6-1 and TRBJ2-7; D gene uncertain. The V gene's germline CDR1 is MNHNS and CDR2 SASEGT. The CDR3 has 14 residues. Trimming removed 1 base from V and 6 bases from J, with 13 bases in between. The CDR3 sequence is CASSEDGRSREQYF. The CDR3 nucleotides read TGTGCCAGCAGTGAAGATGGACGGTCCCGCGAGCAGTACTTC.

This clone was observed a single time. This sequence joins TRBV27 and TRBJ1-2, with a possible D match to TRBD1 (5 bases). V lost 5 bases and J lost 4, with 17 bases in between. Germline assignment: CDR1 MNHEY and CDR2 SMNVEV (reference sequence). The CDR3 sequence is 15 residues long. The CDR3 spells CASSLRDAGTYGYTF. CDR3 coding DNA: TGTGCCAGCAGTCTACGGGACGCGGGAACCTATGGCTACACCTTC.

On this clone itself: Within the sample, other DNA sequences also encode this same CDR3. This chain joins TRBV27 and TRBJ1-2; 9 bases align to TRBD1. With 5 bases clipped from V and 4 bases from J, the junction kept 5 bases outside the gene matches. This CDR3 is built from 14 residues. Germline V gene lookup returns CDR1 MNHEY and CDR2 SMNVEV (reference sequence). The DNA for the CDR3 is TGTGCCAGCAGTCCCCTGGACAGGGGCTATGGCTACACCTTC. Its protein is CASSPLDRGYGYTF.

The V gene is TRBV27, the J gene TRBJ1-5; 8 bases align to TRBD1. The J segment lost 6 bases and the V segment lost 8 bases, leaving 15 bases of the junction unmatched. CDR3 length: 16 residues. Germline CDR1 is MNHEY and CDR2 is SMNVEV (reference sequence). CDR3: CASRPAGRGRFQPQHF. The CDR3 region has the DNA TGTGCCAGCCGACCCGCTGGCAGGGGGCGCTTTCAGCCCCAGCATTTT.

The V gene is TRBV5-1, the J gene TRBJ1-1, with 8 nucleotides matching TRBD1. CDR3 length: 17 amino acids. CDR1 SGHRS and CDR2 YFSETQ come from the germline V gene. Unmatched junction bases numbered 12, after V lost 4 bases and J lost 1 base. CDR3 sequence: CASSQVIYQGANTEAFF. As DNA, the CDR3 is TGCGCCAGCAGCCAAGTTATTTACCAGGGGGCGAACACTGAAGCTTTCTTT.

V gene TRBV10-1 combines with J gene TRBJ1-1, with D perhaps matching TRBD1 (5 bases). The V end lost 4 bases, the J end lost 1 base, and 7 bases lay between the germline ends. The germline gives CDR1 WNHNN, CDR2 SYGVQD (reference sequence). The CDR3 length is 13 residues. In DNA, the CDR3 is TGCGCCAGCAGTGCCGGACAGAACACTGAAGCTTTCTTT. Translating it yields CASSAGQNTEAFF.

The chain links TRBV14 to TRBJ2-5, with TRBD2 matching over 7 bases. The V gene end was trimmed by 3 bases and the J gene end by 2 bases; junction bases not matched to a gene: 6. The CDR3 loop spans 15 amino acids. CDR1 SGHDN and CDR2 FVKESK come from the germline V gene. In DNA, the CDR3 is TGTGCCAGCAGCCAGCCCAAGCGGGGTCAAGAGACCCAGTACTTC. Amino acid sequence: CASSQPKRGQETQYF.

The genes are TRBV6-1 and TRBJ2-2, with D perhaps matching TRBD2 (6 bases). V gave up 1 base and J gave up 6 bases, with 9 bases separating them. This CDR3 has 14 residues. Germline CDR1 MNHNS, CDR2 SASEGT. CDR3: CASSEEGRSGELFF. DNA of the CDR3: TGTGCCAGCAGTGAAGAGGGGAGGTCCGGGGAGCTGTTTTTT.